This T cell receptor beta chain is from a study of blood T cells in healthy people across ages. Regarding the study as a whole: The long-lived group displayed more naive CD4+ cells, plus higher diversity, than the aged donors did. PBMCs were not sorted, which prevented a conclusive comparison of naive versus antigen-experienced cells.

After removal of 5 bases from V and 7 bases from J, the junction contained 8 bases not matched to a gene. This CDR3 is built from 13 residues. Germline CDR1 reads SGHRS; CDR2 reads YFSETQ. This clonotype was seen a handful of times. What it recognizes is unknown. Primers used in a second PCR of about 6 to 11 cycles were a sample-barcoded 5' primer and a J-beta primer mix. From the 5' RACE reads, TCRdb called clonotypes with MiXCR, one entry per CDR3 protein. The sample contains fewer than 950,000 distinct CDR3 sequences, about 53% of which appear only once. Total RNA extracted from each sample amounted to at least 5 micrograms.

The rearrangement uses TRBV5-1 and TRBJ2-7; 8 bases line up with TRBD1. What was sequenced was blood. This receptor was identified in a man of 80 years or more in good health. This CDR3 is CASSGRGRVEQYF. The CDR3 coding sequence is TGCGCCAGCAGTGGCAGGGGGCGTGTAGAGCAGTACTTC.